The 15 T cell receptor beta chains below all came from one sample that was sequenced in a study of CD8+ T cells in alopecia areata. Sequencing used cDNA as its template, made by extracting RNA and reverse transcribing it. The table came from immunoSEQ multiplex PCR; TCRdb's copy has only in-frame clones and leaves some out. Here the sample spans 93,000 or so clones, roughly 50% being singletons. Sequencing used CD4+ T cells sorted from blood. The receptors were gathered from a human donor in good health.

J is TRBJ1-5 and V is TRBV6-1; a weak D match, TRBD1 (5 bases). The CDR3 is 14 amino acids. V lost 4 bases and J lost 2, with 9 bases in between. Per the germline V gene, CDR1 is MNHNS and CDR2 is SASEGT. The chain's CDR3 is CASSGGSGNQPQHF. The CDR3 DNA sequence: TGTGCCAGCAGTGGGGGGTCAGGCAATCAGCCCCAGCATTTT.

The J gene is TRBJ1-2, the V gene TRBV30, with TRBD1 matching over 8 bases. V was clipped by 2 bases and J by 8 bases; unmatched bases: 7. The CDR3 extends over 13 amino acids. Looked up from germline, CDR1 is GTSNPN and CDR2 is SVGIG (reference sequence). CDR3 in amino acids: CAWSSQGVGGYTF. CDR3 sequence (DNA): TGTGCCTGGAGTTCACAGGGGGTAGGGGGCTACACCTTC.

The CDR3 spells CASSLTGLGETQYF. CDR3 bases: TGTGCCAGCTCATTGACGGGGTTAGGAGAGACCCAGTACTTC. The chain links TRBV18 to TRBJ2-5; D possibly corresponds to TRBD2 (5 bases). Germline loops: CDR1 KGHSH, CDR2 LQKENI. V lost 5 bases to trimming and J lost 4 bases, with 14 bases between them. The CDR3 extends over 14 amino acids.

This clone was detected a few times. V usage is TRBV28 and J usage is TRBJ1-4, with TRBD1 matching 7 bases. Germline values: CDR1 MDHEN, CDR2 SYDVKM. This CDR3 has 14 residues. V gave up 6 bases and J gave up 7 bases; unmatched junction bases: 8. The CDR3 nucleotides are TGTGCCAGCAGCCGTGGACAGGCCCGTGAAAAACTGTTTTTT. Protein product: CASSRGQAREKLFF.

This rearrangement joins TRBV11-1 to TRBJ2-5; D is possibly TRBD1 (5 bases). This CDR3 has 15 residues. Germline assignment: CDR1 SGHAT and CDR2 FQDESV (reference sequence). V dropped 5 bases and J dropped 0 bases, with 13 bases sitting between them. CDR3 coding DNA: TGTGCCAGCAGCCCGGACACCTCGTACCAAGAGACCCAGTACTTC. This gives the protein CASSPDTSYQETQYF.

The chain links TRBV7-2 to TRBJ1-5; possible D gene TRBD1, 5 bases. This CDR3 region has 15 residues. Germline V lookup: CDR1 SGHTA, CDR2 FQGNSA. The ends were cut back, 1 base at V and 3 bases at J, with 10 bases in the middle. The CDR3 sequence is CASSLGGQPNQPQHF. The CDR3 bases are TGTGCCAGCAGCTTAGGAGGACAACCCAATCAGCCCCAGCATTTT.

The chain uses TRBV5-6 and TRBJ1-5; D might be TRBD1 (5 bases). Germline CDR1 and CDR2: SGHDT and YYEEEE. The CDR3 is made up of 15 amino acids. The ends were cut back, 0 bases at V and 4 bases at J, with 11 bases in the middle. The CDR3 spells CASSLVGASNQPQHF. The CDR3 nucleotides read TGTGCCAGCAGCTTGGTTGGGGCGTCGAATCAGCCCCAGCATTTT. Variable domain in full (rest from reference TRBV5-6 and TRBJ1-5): DAGVTQSPTHLIKTRGQQVTLRCSPKSGHDTVSWYQQALGQGPQFIFQYYEEEERQRGNFPDRFSGHQFPNYSSELNVNALLLGDSALYLCASSLVGASNQPQHFGDGTRLSIL.

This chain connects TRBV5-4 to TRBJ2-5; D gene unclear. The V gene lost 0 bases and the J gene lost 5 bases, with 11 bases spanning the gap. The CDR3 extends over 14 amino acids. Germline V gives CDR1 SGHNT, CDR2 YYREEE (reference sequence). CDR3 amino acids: CASSLGHRPETQYF. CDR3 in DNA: TGTGCCAGCAGCTTGGGACACCGACCGGAGACCCAGTACTTC. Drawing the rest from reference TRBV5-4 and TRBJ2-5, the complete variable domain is ETGVTQSPTHLIKTRGQQVTLRCSSQSGHNTVSWYQQALGQGPQFIFQYYREEENGRGNFPPRFSGLQFPNYSSELNVNALELDDSALYLCASSLGHRPETQYFGPGTRLLVL.

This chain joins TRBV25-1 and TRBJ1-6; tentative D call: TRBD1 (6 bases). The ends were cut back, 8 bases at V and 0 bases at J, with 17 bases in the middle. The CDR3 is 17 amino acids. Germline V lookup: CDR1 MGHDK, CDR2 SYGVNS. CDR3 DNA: TGTGCCAGCCAAAAGGGGGTACCAGGCTCCTATAATTCACCCCTCCACTTT. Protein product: CASQKGVPGSYNSPLHF. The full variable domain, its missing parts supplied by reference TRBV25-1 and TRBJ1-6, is EADIYQTPRYLVIGTGKKITLECSQTMGHDKMYWYQQDPGMELHLIHYSYGVNSTEKGDLSSESTVSRIRTEHFPLTLESARPSHTSQYLCASQKGVPGSYNSPLHFGNGTRLTVT.

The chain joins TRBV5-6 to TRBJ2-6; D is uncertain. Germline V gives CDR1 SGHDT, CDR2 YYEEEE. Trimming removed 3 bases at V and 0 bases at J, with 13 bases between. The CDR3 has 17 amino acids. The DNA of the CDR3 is TGTGCCAGCAGCTCGATAGGAAAAGACTCTGGGGCCAACGTCCTGACTTTC. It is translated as CASSSIGKDSGANVLTF.

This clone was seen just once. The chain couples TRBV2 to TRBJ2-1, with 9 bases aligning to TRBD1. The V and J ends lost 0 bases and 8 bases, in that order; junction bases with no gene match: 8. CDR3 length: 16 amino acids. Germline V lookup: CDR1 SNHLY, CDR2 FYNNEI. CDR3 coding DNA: TGTGCCAGCAGTGAAGCCACTCCGGGACAGGGTTATGAGCAGTTCTTC. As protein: CASSEATPGQGYEQFF.

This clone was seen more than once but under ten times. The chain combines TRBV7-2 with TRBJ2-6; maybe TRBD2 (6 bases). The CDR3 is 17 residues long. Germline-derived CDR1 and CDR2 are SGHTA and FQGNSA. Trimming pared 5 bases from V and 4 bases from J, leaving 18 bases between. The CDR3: CASSPDGAGSGANVLTF. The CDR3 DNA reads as TGTGCCAGCAGCCCAGACGGTGCGGGGTCCGGGGCCAACGTCCTGACTTTC.

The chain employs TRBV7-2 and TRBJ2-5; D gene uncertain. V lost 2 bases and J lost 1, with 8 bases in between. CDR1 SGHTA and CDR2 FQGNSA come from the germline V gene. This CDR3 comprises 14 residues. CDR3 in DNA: TGTGCCAGCAGCTTAAGCCAGGCCCAAGAGACCCAGTACTTC. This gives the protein CASSLSQAQETQYF.

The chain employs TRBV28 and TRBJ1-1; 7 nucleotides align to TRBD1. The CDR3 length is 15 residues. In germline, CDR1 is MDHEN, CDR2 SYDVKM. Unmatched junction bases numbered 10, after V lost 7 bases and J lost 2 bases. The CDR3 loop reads CASNYPAGGNTEAFF. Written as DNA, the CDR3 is TGTGCCAGCAATTACCCAGCAGGGGGAAACACTGAAGCTTTCTTT.

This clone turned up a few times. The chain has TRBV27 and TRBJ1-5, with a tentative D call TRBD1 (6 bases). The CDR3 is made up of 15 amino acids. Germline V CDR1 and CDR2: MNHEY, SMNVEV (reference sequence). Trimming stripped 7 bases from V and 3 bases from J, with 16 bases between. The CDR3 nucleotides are TGTGCCAGCACCCCCGGGGGGGCCACCAATCAGCCCCAGCATTTT. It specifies CASTPGGATNQPQHF.